The T cell receptor beta chain described here comes from a study of blood T cell repertoires in COVID-19. Assay used: immunoSEQ multiplex PCR; TCRdb lists only in-frame clones, some missing. Of tens of thousands of clones in the sample, roughly 80% were seen once. J lost 4 bases, V lost 3 bases, and 6 bases had no gene match. The CDR3 is 15 amino acids. Germline V lookup: CDR1 MGHRA, CDR2 YSYEKL. The chain couples TRBV4-1 to TRBJ2-3, with TRBD2 matching 8 bases. Input material: peripheral blood. This clonotype was sampled from a woman aged 55 to 70 with acute or convalescent COVID-19. The CDR3 loop is CASSQATSGSDTQYF. The CDR3 DNA reads TGCGCCAGCAGCCAGGCTACTAGCGGCTCAGATACGCAGTATTTT.